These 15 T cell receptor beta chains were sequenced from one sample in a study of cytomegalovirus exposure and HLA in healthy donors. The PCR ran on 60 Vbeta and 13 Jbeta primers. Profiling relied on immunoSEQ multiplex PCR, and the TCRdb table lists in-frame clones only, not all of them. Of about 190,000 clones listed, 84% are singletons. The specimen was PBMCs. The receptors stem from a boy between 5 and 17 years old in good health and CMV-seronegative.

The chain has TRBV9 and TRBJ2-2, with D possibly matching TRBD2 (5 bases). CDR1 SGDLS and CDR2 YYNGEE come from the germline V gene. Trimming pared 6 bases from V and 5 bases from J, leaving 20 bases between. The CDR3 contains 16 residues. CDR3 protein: CASTPSWARRTGELFF. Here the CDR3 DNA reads TGTGCCAGCACCCCATCATGGGCCAGGAGGACCGGGGAGCTGTTTTTT.

DNA for the CDR3: TGTGCCAGCAGTTTATCTGGGACAGGGTTTGGGCAGCCCCAGCATTTT. Its protein product is CASSLSGTGFGQPQHF. This chain uses TRBV28 with TRBJ1-5; TRBD1 matches at 9 bases. In germline, CDR1 is MDHEN, CDR2 SYDVKM. CDR3 size: 16 residues. The V and J ends lost 1 base and 7 bases, in that order; junction bases with no gene match: 8.

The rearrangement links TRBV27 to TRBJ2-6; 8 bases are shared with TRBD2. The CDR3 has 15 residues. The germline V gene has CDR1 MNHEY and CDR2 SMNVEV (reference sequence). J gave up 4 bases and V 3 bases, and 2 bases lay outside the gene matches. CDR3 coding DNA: TGTGCCAGCAGTTTGCGGGGGGTAGGGGCCAACGTCCTGACTTTC. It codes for CASSLRGVGANVLTF.

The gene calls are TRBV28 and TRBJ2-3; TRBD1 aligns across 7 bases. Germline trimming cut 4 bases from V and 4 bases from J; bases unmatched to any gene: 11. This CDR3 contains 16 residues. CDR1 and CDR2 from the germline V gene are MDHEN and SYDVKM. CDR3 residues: CASSSRWTGGPDTQYF. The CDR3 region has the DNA TGTGCCAGCAGTTCCCGATGGACAGGAGGCCCAGATACGCAGTATTTT.

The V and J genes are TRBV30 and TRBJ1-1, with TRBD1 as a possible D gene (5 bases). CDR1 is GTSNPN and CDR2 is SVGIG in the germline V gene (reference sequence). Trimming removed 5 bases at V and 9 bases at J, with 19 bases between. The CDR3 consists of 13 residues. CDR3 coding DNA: TGTGCCTGGGGACGGCAGGGTGGGGAAAAAGCTTTCTTT. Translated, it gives CAWGRQGGEKAFF.

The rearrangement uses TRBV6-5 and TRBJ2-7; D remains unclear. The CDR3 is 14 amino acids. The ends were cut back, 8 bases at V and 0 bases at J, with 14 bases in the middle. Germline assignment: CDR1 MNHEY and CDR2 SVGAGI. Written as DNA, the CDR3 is TGTGCCAGCGGATCCTCTGGCGGCTCCTACGAGCAGTACTTC. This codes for CASGSSGGSYEQYF.

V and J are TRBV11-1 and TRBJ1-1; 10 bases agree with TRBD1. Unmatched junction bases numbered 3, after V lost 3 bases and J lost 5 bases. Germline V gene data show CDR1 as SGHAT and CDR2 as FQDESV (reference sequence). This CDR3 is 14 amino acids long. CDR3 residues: CASSFGQGVTEAFF. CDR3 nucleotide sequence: TGTGCCAGCAGCTTCGGACAGGGGGTTACTGAAGCTTTCTTT.

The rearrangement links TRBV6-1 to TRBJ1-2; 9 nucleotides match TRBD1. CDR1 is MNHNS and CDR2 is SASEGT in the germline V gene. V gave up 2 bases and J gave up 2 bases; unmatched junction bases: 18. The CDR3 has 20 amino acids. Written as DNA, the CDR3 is TGTGCCAGCAGTGAAACTCTAGGAGGAGACAGGGGGTTAATCAACTATGGCTACACCTTC. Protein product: CASSETLGGDRGLINYGYTF.

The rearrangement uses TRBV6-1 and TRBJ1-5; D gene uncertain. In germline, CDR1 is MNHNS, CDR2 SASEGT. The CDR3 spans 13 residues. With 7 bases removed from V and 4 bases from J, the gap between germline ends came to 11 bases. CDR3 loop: CASKGLGNQPQHF. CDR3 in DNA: TGTGCCAGCAAAGGACTGGGAAATCAGCCCCAGCATTTT.

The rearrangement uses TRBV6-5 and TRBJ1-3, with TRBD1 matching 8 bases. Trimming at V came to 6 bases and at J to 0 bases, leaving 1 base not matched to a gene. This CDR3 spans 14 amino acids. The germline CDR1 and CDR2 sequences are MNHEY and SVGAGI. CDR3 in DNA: TGTGCCAGCAGACAGGGGGGCTCTGGAAACACCATATATTTT. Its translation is CASRQGGSGNTIYF.

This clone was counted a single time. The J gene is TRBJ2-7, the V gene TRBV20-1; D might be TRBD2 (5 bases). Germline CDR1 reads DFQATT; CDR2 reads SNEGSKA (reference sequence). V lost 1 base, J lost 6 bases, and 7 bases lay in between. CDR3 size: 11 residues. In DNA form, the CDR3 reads TGCAGTGCTAGAGGGGCGGGCGAGCAGTACTTC. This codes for CSARGAGEQYF.

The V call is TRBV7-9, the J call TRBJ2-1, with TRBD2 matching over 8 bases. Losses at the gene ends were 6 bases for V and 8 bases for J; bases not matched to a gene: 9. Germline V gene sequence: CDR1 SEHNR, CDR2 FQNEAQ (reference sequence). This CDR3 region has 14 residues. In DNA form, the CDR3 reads TGTGCCAGCAGTCGGACTAGCCTACGGGATGAGCAGTTCTTC. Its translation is CASSRTSLRDEQFF.

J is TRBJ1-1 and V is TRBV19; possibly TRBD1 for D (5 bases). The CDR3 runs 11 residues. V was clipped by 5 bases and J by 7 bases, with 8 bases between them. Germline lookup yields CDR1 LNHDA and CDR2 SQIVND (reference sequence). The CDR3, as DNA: TGTGCCAGTAGTCGTCAGGGTGAAGCTTTCTTT. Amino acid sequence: CASSRQGEAFF. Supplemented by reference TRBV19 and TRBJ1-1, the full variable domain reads DGGITQSPKYLFRKEGQNVTLSCEQNLNHDAMYWYRQDPGQGLRLIYYSQIVNDFQKGDIAEGYSVSREKKESFPLTVTSAQKNPTAFYLCASSRQGEAFFGQGTRLTVV.

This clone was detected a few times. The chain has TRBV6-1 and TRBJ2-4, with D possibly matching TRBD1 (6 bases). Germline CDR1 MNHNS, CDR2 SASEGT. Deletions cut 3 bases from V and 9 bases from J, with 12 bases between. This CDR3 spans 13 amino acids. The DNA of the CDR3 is TGTGCCAGCAGTGACGGGCAGGGGAGCATTCAGTACTTC. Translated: CASSDGQGSIQYF.

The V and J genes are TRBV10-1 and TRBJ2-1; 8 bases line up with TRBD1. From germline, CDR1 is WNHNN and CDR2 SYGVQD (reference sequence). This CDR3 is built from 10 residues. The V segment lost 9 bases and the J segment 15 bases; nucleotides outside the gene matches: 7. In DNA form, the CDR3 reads TGCGCCAGTCCCGGGACAGGTCCGTTCTTC. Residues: CASPGTGPFF.